These 8 T cell receptor beta chains share one sample of origin, sequenced in a study of follicular helper T cells after annual influenza vaccination (dated by TCRdb to 2016 to 2017). Preparation of the library involved the immunoSEQ multiplex PCR assay. Entries here come from immuneACCESS through TCRdb and include only in-frame sequences with V and J called. Some clones fail to appear in such tables; in the studies checked, an unresolved V gene covers under half of the shortfall, and the cause of the remainder is unknown. Counted in this sample were some 9,900 clones; around 86% of them appeared once. About 0.8% of the sample is in the top ten clones. Sample time point, as interpreted from the label and publication: 2014-2015 season, 7 days after vaccination. The sample consisted of CXCR5- memory CD4+ T cells sorted from blood, taken 7 days after influenza vaccination. Interpreted using the paper, the cell subset or site label stands for: CXCR5- memory CD4 T cells. Every receptor here comes from an adult who received the influenza vaccine.

A single count supports this clone. The V and J genes are TRBV18 and TRBJ2-1; D uncertain. Between the trimmed V and J ends, which lost 1 base and 9 bases, there was a span of 16 bases. Germline assignment: CDR1 KGHSH and CDR2 LQKENI. The CDR3 runs to 15 residues. CDR3 sequence reads: CASSPLDWGSSEQFF. CDR3 sequence (DNA): TGTGCCAGCTCACCACTTGACTGGGGAAGTAGTGAGCAGTTCTTC.

The rearrangement uses TRBV5-1 and TRBJ1-3; D remains ambiguous. Trimming took 2 bases from V and 3 from J, leaving 9 bases between them. This CDR3 is built from 14 residues. CDR1 and CDR2 (germline): SGHRS, YFSETQ. The CDR3 reads CASSLESHGNTIYF. DNA for the CDR3: TGCGCCAGCAGCTTAGAGAGCCATGGAAACACCATATATTTT.

A few counts support this clone. The V gene is TRBV19, the J gene TRBJ1-2, with D maybe TRBD1 (5 bases). Germline CDR1 reads LNHDA; CDR2 reads SQIVND (reference sequence). The CDR3 covers 14 residues. The V end lost 3 bases, the J end lost 5 bases, and 13 bases lay between the germline ends. CDR3 loop: CASSIVTGPYGYTF. In DNA, the CDR3 is TGTGCCAGTAGTATCGTTACAGGCCCTTATGGCTACACCTTC.

This chain links TRBV28 with TRBJ1-2; D remains ambiguous. The V gene's germline CDR1 is MDHEN and CDR2 SYDVKM. The germline V and J ends were trimmed by 3 bases and 0 bases, with 8 bases remaining between them. This CDR3 has 14 residues. CDR3 protein: CASSFGLANYGYTF. The CDR3, as DNA: TGTGCCAGCAGTTTCGGGTTGGCTAACTATGGCTACACCTTC.

The V call is TRBV28, the J call TRBJ1-4; TRBD1 agrees at 8 bases. Germline assignment: CDR1 MDHEN and CDR2 SYDVKM. With 6 bases clipped from V and 7 bases from J, the junction kept 7 bases outside the gene matches. CDR3 length: 14 amino acids. CDR3 nucleotide sequence: TGTGCCAGCAGATCCGGACAGGGCACTGAAAAACTGTTTTTT. Protein: CASRSGQGTEKLFF.

The chain links TRBV4-3 to TRBJ1-2; D gene uncertain. Germline V lookup: CDR1 LGHNA, CDR2 YSLEER. CDR3 length: 18 amino acids. The V end lost 0 bases, the J end lost 0 bases, and 17 bases lay between the germline ends. CDR3 loop: CASSQDLPGRTTNYGYTF. CDR3 coding DNA: TGCGCCAGCAGCCAAGATCTTCCCGGGCGAACGACTAACTATGGCTACACCTTC.

This clone was recorded a few times. The rearrangement uses TRBV28 and TRBJ2-5, with 7 bases that match TRBD1. The V gene end was trimmed by 6 bases and the J gene end by 2 bases; junction bases not matched to a gene: 3. This CDR3 contains 13 residues. CDR1 and CDR2 from the germline V gene are MDHEN and SYDVKM. The CDR3 DNA reads as TGTGCCAGCAGGCTGGGACAGCAAGAGACCCAGTACTTC. Protein sequence: CASRLGQQETQYF.

This clone came up once. The V call is TRBV7-2, the J call TRBJ2-7; 11 nucleotides agree with TRBD2. J was trimmed by 3 bases and V by 5 bases; bases with no gene match: 6. Germline CDR1 SGHTA, CDR2 FQGNSA. This CDR3 has 15 residues. CDR3 in DNA: TGTGCCAGCAGCGCTCTAGCGGGGGGTCTCTACGAGCAGTACTTC. It encodes CASSALAGGLYEQYF.